The 30 T cell receptor beta chains in this list originate from one sample, sequenced in a study of cytomegalovirus exposure and HLA in healthy donors. The PCR ran on 60 Vbeta and 13 Jbeta primers. Assay used: immunoSEQ multiplex PCR; TCRdb lists only in-frame clones, some missing. This sample has around 150,000 clones; roughly four fifths occur once, and the top ten carry approximately 1%. Sequenced sample: PBMCs. All receptors come from a woman aged 40 to 55 in good health and CMV-seronegative.

The chain links TRBV19 to TRBJ2-2, with D possibly being TRBD2 (6 bases). This CDR3 contains 14 residues. The V gene's germline CDR1 is LNHDA and CDR2 SQIVND (reference sequence). Trimming took off 5 bases at V and 7 bases at J, with 14 bases between the two ends. CDR3 DNA sequence: TGTGCCAGTAGTTTCCGGGACTTTAACGGGGAGCTGTTTTTT. It translates to CASSFRDFNGELFF.

The rearrangement links TRBV30 to TRBJ2-7; a weak D match, TRBD1 (5 bases). The CDR3 loop spans 12 amino acids. The germline gives CDR1 GTSNPN, CDR2 SVGIG (reference sequence). Trimming pared 4 bases from V and 4 bases from J, leaving 11 bases between. CDR3 in amino acids: CAWTGSKYEQYF. The CDR3 nucleotides are TGTGCCTGGACAGGGTCTAAGTACGAGCAGTACTTC.

The CDR3, as DNA: TGTGCCAGCAGCTTGGGGTGGGCTTTTACCGGGGAGCTGTTTTTT. It translates to CASSLGWAFTGELFF. The chain joins TRBV5-6 to TRBJ2-2; unclear D gene. The CDR3 has 15 amino acids. Germline V gene sequence: CDR1 SGHDT, CDR2 YYEEEE. The germline V and J ends were trimmed by 0 bases and 5 bases, with 11 bases remaining between them.

The chain links TRBV18 to TRBJ1-1; maybe TRBD1 (5 bases). The CDR3 runs to 14 residues. The V end lost 1 base, the J end lost 6 bases, and 12 bases lay between the germline ends. Germline V lookup: CDR1 KGHSH, CDR2 LQKENI. CDR3 sequence reads: CASSPLGGRAEAFF. The CDR3 DNA is TGTGCCAGCTCACCACTGGGGGGTCGGGCTGAAGCTTTCTTT.

This clone was seen a handful of times. J is TRBJ2-1 and V is TRBV29-1; D is uncertain. V was shortened by 1 base and J by 0 bases, with 7 bases between the two germline ends. This CDR3 comprises 14 residues. CDR1 is SQVTM and CDR2 is ANQGSEA in the germline V gene. The CDR3 loop is CSVEVEYSYNEQFF. The CDR3 nucleotides are TGCAGCGTTGAAGTAGAATACTCCTACAATGAGCAGTTCTTC.

V and J are TRBV10-3 and TRBJ2-2, with TRBD1 identical over 7 bases. V shed 5 bases, J shed 1 base, and the junction held 4 bases outside the gene matches. CDR1 is ENHRY and CDR2 is SYGVKD in the germline V gene. This CDR3 region has 15 residues. CDR3 sequence (DNA): TGTGCCATCAGTCAATGGACAGGGAACACCGGGGAGCTGTTTTTT. This translates into CAISQWTGNTGELFF.

With respect to this clone: In the same sample, other DNA sequences code for this CDR3. This chain uses TRBV11-2 with TRBJ2-7; possible D gene TRBD1, 6 bases. Germline V gives CDR1 SGHAT, CDR2 FQNNGV. The CDR3 is 15 residues long. Trimming left V 5 bases short and J 0 bases short, with 14 bases between. CDR3 sequence reads: CASSPGQGASYEQYF. The CDR3 DNA is TGTGCCAGCAGCCCGGGACAAGGGGCCTCCTACGAGCAGTACTTC.

The rearrangement links TRBV19 to TRBJ2-2; 12 bases are shared with TRBD2. The V segment lost 8 bases and the J segment 1 base; nucleotides outside the gene matches: 11. CDR1 is LNHDA, CDR2 SQIVND, per germline (reference sequence). CDR3 length equals 18 residues. The CDR3 DNA follows: TGTGCCAGTTCCCTTCGACTAGCGGGGGATATGAACACCGGGGAGCTGTTTTTT. Translating it yields CASSLRLAGDMNTGELFF. Together with reference TRBV19 and TRBJ2-2, the CDR3 gives the full variable domain: DGGITQSPKYLFRKEGQNVTLSCEQNLNHDAMYWYRQDPGQGLRLIYYSQIVNDFQKGDIAEGYSVSREKKESFPLTVTSAQKNPTAFYLCASSLRLAGDMNTGELFFGEGSRLTVL.

The rearrangement joins TRBV7-9 to TRBJ1-4; TRBD1 aligns across 7 bases. The CDR3 has 15 residues. The V gene end was trimmed by 5 bases and the J gene end by 8 bases; junction bases not matched to a gene: 11. Germline CDR1 is SEHNR and CDR2 is FQNEAQ (reference sequence). Here the CDR3 reads CASSPQGGLSEKLFF. CDR3 in DNA: TGTGCCAGCAGCCCTCAAGGGGGCTTGTCAGAAAAACTGTTTTTT.

This clone was seen a handful of times. The V and J genes are TRBV5-1 and TRBJ1-3; tentative D call: TRBD1 (5 bases). Germline V CDR1 and CDR2: SGHRS, YFSETQ. The CDR3 loop spans 14 amino acids. V lost 5 bases to trimming and J lost 0 bases, with 9 bases between them. The DNA of the CDR3 is TGCGCCAGCAGGGACACTTTCTCTGGAAACACCATATATTTT. Encoded protein: CASRDTFSGNTIYF. The entire variable domain, with the rest obtained from reference TRBV5-1 and TRBJ1-3, is as follows: KAGVTQTPRYLIKTRGQQVTLSCSPISGHRSVSWYQQTPGQGLQFLFEYFSETQRNKGNFPGRFSGRQFSNSRSEMNVSTLELGDSALYLCASRDTFSGNTIYFGEGSWLTVV.

V is TRBV5-1 and J is TRBJ1-1; 7 bases map to TRBD1. CDR1 and CDR2 (germline): SGHRS, YFSETQ. V was clipped by 3 bases and J by 2 bases; unmatched bases: 7. CDR3 size: 15 residues. Here the CDR3 DNA reads TGCGCCAGCAGCTATACCGGGACAGCAAACACTGAAGCTTTCTTT. Amino acid sequence: CASSYTGTANTEAFF.

The chain has TRBV19 and TRBJ2-4; a weak D match, TRBD1 (5 bases). This CDR3 has 15 amino acids. Germline V gives CDR1 LNHDA, CDR2 SQIVND (reference sequence). The V end was cut by 2 bases, the J end by 4 bases, with 12 bases between. The CDR3 here is CASSISTVKKNIQYF. The CDR3 coding sequence is TGTGCCAGTAGTATATCGACAGTGAAGAAAAACATTCAGTACTTC.

The CDR3 nucleotides read TGCAGCGTCGCCCCCGGGACAGGGGGGTCCTACGAGCAGTACTTC. Residues: CSVAPGTGGSYEQYF. The chain combines TRBV29-1 with TRBJ2-7; 11 bases map to TRBD1. This CDR3 contains 15 residues. The V and J ends lost 6 bases and 1 base, in that order; junction bases with no gene match: 8. Germline V lookup: CDR1 SQVTM, CDR2 ANQGSEA.

The chain is built from TRBV14 and TRBJ2-5; 8 bases map to TRBD1. There are 14 residues in the CDR3. Germline CDR1 is SGHDN and CDR2 is FVKESK. Trimming removed 4 bases from V and 10 bases from J; junction bases left unmatched: 11. CDR3 sequence: CASSPAGGFTHQYF. CDR3 bases: TGTGCCAGCAGCCCCGCAGGGGGCTTTACCCACCAGTACTTC.

This chain uses TRBV29-1 with TRBJ2-7; 8 bases agree with TRBD1. CDR3 length: 13 residues. CDR1 is SQVTM and CDR2 is ANQGSEA in the germline V gene. With 7 bases clipped from V and 3 bases from J, the junction kept 8 bases outside the gene matches. Here the CDR3 DNA reads TGCAGCGCTGAGGGACAGGAAAACTACGAGCAGTACTTC. The encoded protein is CSAEGQENYEQYF.

Only a few counts were recorded for this clone. The chain links TRBV19 to TRBJ2-3; D call uncertain. The CDR3 is made up of 15 amino acids. The germline CDR1 and CDR2 sequences are LNHDA and SQIVND (reference sequence). Between the trimmed V and J ends, which lost 6 bases and 2 bases, there was a span of 15 bases. The CDR3 region is CASSPGLSITDTQYF. DNA for the CDR3: TGTGCCAGTAGCCCTGGGCTTTCCATCACAGATACGCAGTATTTT.

This chain joins TRBV11-3 and TRBJ2-7; tentative D call: TRBD1 (5 bases). V was cut by 0 bases and J by 5 bases, with 11 bases left in between. There are 14 residues in the CDR3. Per the germline V gene, CDR1 is SGHNT and CDR2 is YENEEA. The CDR3, as DNA: TGTGCCAGCAGCTTAGATCAGGGAAGGGACGAGCAGTACTTC. It translates to CASSLDQGRDEQYF.

The rearrangement uses TRBV19 and TRBJ2-7; 7 bases map to TRBD1. Trimming cost V 5 bases and J 3 bases; bases outside gene matches: 10. This CDR3 is built from 15 residues. Germline loops: CDR1 LNHDA, CDR2 SQIVND (reference sequence). CDR3 amino acids: CASSPIATGYYEQYF. DNA of the CDR3: TGTGCCAGTAGTCCGATCGCGACAGGGTACTACGAGCAGTACTTC.

Concerning this clone itself: Different DNA sequences within this sample yield the same CDR3. This sequence joins TRBV5-1 and TRBJ1-1; D call uncertain. Germline assignment: CDR1 SGHRS and CDR2 YFSETQ. The CDR3 contains 13 residues. Trimming took 0 bases from V and 1 from J, leaving 4 bases between them. The CDR3 loop reads CASSLAGNTEAFF. The DNA of the CDR3 is TGCGCCAGCAGCTTGGCAGGGAACACTGAAGCTTTCTTT.

In the case of this clone: At one end, the junction sequence differs from germline, possibly due to a read error. This chain uses TRBV2 with TRBJ2-7, with D perhaps matching TRBD1 (5 bases). CDR1 and CDR2 (germline): SNHLY, FYNNEI. The CDR3 covers 14 residues. CDR3 sequence reads: CASSEAPTVTDDWF. The CDR3, as DNA: TGTGCCAGCAGTGAAGCGCCGACAGTGACAGACGACTGGTTC.

The rearrangement uses TRBV2 and TRBJ2-2; TRBD1 agrees at 9 bases. Germline V gives CDR1 SNHLY, CDR2 FYNNEI. This CDR3 comprises 14 residues. Unmatched junction bases numbered 2, after V lost 8 bases and J lost 1 base. The CDR3 sequence is CASRDRVNTGELFF. Written as DNA, the CDR3 is TGTGCCAGCCGGGACAGGGTGAACACCGGGGAGCTGTTTTTT.

The table lists this clone with a count of one. This chain uses TRBV27 with TRBJ2-1; possibly TRBD1 for D (6 bases). Between the trimmed V and J ends, which lost 0 bases and 7 bases, there was a span of 10 bases. Germline CDR1 reads MNHEY; CDR2 reads SMNVEV (reference sequence). The CDR3 covers 14 residues. The CDR3 sequence is CASSLSGTRNEQFF. The CDR3 DNA sequence: TGTGCCAGCAGTTTATCCGGGACAAGGAATGAGCAGTTCTTC.

The gene calls are TRBV11-2 and TRBJ2-5; D possibly corresponds to TRBD1 (5 bases). CDR1 SGHAT and CDR2 FQNNGV come from the germline V gene. Trimming took 6 bases from V and 0 from J, leaving 8 bases between them. This CDR3 spans 13 amino acids. Here the CDR3 reads CASSDSHQETQYF. The CDR3 coding sequence is TGTGCCAGCAGTGACAGTCACCAAGAGACCCAGTACTTC. Full variable domain (missing parts from reference TRBV11-2 and TRBJ2-5): EAGVAQSPRYKIIEKRQSVAFWCNPISGHATLYWYQQILGQGPKLLIQFQNNGVVDDSQLPKDRFSAERLKGVDSTLKIQPAKLEDSAVYLCASSDSHQETQYFGPGTRLLVL.

V and J are TRBV28 and TRBJ1-2, with D uncertain. The ends were cut back, 4 bases at V and 1 base at J, with 4 bases in the middle. The CDR3 loop spans 12 amino acids. Per the germline V gene, CDR1 is MDHEN and CDR2 is SYDVKM. CDR3 DNA sequence: TGTGCCAGCAGTTCCTATAACTATGGCTACACCTTC. Amino acid sequence: CASSSYNYGYTF.

Of note for this clone: In the same sample, other DNA sequences code for this CDR3. The CDR3 DNA reads TGTGCCAGCTCTCCCGGGCGGGGTGAAAAACTGTTTTTT. Translation: CASSPGRGEKLFF. The chain is built from TRBV18 and TRBJ1-4, with D unresolved. The germline V and J ends were trimmed by 6 bases and 7 bases, with 12 bases remaining between them. The length of the CDR3 is 13 residues. Germline V gene lookup returns CDR1 KGHSH and CDR2 LQKENI.

The gene calls are TRBV28 and TRBJ1-2; D call uncertain. Trimming cost V 4 bases and J 3 bases, with 6 bases left between them. Per the germline V gene, CDR1 is MDHEN and CDR2 is SYDVKM. The CDR3 length is 12 residues. The CDR3 nucleotides read TGTGCCAGCAGTTCTTCCGACTATGGCTACACCTTC. Protein sequence: CASSSSDYGYTF.

This chain uses TRBV6-5 with TRBJ2-3; D unresolved. CDR1 MNHEY and CDR2 SVGAGI come from the germline V gene. With 0 bases removed from V and 6 bases from J, the gap between germline ends came to 7 bases. The CDR3 is 13 amino acids. CDR3 protein: CASSYSRADTQYF. The CDR3, as DNA: TGTGCCAGCAGTTACTCAAGAGCGGATACGCAGTATTTT.

This clone was counted between two and nine times. The rearrangement joins TRBV6-4 to TRBJ2-2; D possibly corresponds to TRBD1 (5 bases). V was shortened by 5 bases and J by 1 base, with 8 bases between the two germline ends. This CDR3 has 14 amino acids. Looked up from germline, CDR1 is MRHNA and CDR2 is SNTAGT. This CDR3 is CASSIQENTGELFF. DNA of the CDR3: TGTGCCAGCAGTATACAGGAGAACACCGGGGAGCTGTTTTTT.

About this clone: An end of the junction does not agree with germline; a read error may underlie this. The chain has TRBV7-7 and TRBJ1-2; TRBD1 is a possible D gene (5 bases). CDR1 and CDR2 (germline): SSHAT, FNYEAQ (reference sequence). The CDR3 is 15 amino acids. The DNA for the CDR3 is TGTGCTAGCAGCCCGTTGGGGCAGGGAGGAACGAGCTACACCTTC. Residues: CASSPLGQGGTSYTF.

This clone was detected once. The CDR3 nucleotides are TGTGCCAGCAGCTTCGGGGATTTAGAAGCTTTCTTT. This codes for CASSFGDLEAFF. V usage is TRBV7-9 and J usage is TRBJ1-1; D gene uncertain. Germline assignment: CDR1 SEHNR and CDR2 FQNEAQ (reference sequence). The V and J ends lost 3 bases and 8 bases respectively, with 10 bases between them. The length of the CDR3 is 12 residues.